A single sample gave rise to the 10 T cell receptor beta chains below, sequenced in a study of blood T cells in healthy people across ages. A second PCR, run for roughly 7 to 12 cycles, used a sample-barcoded 5' primer plus a J-beta primer mix. TCRdb re-called the 5' RACE reads through MiXCR, storing one row per CDR3 protein. The sample holds 1.5 million to 2 million distinct CDR3 sequences, roughly 50% seen once. Material for sequencing was blood. These receptors were taken from a woman aged 40 to 50 in good health.

The chain recombines TRBV7-9 with TRBJ1-2; D is undetermined. Trimming cost V 6 bases and J 3 bases, with 14 bases left between them. The CDR3 is made up of 14 amino acids. The germline V gene encodes CDR1 SEHNR and CDR2 FQNEAQ (reference sequence). CDR3 protein: CASRAEGRDYGYTF. In DNA, the CDR3 is TGTGCCAGCAGGGCGGAAGGACGGGACTATGGCTACACCTTC.

This clonotype was detected many times. V is TRBV5-1 and J is TRBJ2-5, with 9 bases fitting TRBD1. Trimming removed 4 bases from V and 0 bases from J; junction bases left unmatched: 13. This CDR3 spans 18 amino acids. Germline-derived CDR1 and CDR2 are SGHRS and YFSETQ. The CDR3 region has the DNA TGCGCCAGCAGCCCGGGGTATGGCCGGGACAGGGACCAAGAGACCCAGTACTTC. This encodes CASSPGYGRDRDQETQYF.

This chain connects TRBV7-2 to TRBJ2-3, with TRBD2 matching over 15 bases. Germline CDR1 and CDR2: SGHTA and FQGNSA. The J segment lost 2 bases and the V segment lost 4 bases, leaving 10 bases of the junction unmatched. The CDR3 is made up of 19 amino acids. The CDR3 DNA is TGTGCCAGCAGCTACGGGTTGGGACTAGCGGGGGGCCTCACAGATACGCAGTATTTT. Encoded protein: CASSYGLGLAGGLTDTQYF.

This clonotype was seen only once. The junction departs from germline at one end; a sequencing error may be responsible. This chain joins TRBV25-1 and TRBJ1-2, with 9 bases that match TRBD1. The CDR3 covers 13 residues. Looked up from germline, CDR1 is MGHDK and CDR2 is SYGVNS. The CDR3 loop is CTSSGQGLGGYTF. In nucleotides, the CDR3 is TGTACCAGCAGTGGACAGGGGTTGGGCGGCTACACCTTC.

CDR3 coding DNA: TGTGCCAGCAGTTACCGACGGGGCGGCGGGGAGACCCAGTACTTC. It codes for CASSYRRGGGETQYF. This chain uses TRBV6-5 with TRBJ2-5; either TRBD1 or TRBD2 may supply D (5 bases each). Germline lookup yields CDR1 MNHEY and CDR2 SVGAGI. Trimming took off 2 bases at V and 5 bases at J, with 15 bases between the two ends. The CDR3 has 15 residues.

The chain recombines TRBV2 with TRBJ1-2; D gene unclear. V lost 5 bases and J lost 8, with 9 bases in between. This CDR3 is 11 amino acids long. In germline, CDR1 is SNHLY, CDR2 FYNNEI. The CDR3 region is CASSTWSGYTF. For the CDR3, the DNA is TGTGCCAGCAGTACTTGGTCCGGCTACACCTTC.

This clonotype was seen just once. The rearrangement links TRBV4-3 to TRBJ1-4, with D uncertain. V was pared by 5 bases and J by 7 bases, with 14 bases between. Germline CDR1 reads LGHNA; CDR2 reads YSLEER. The CDR3 consists of 14 residues. The CDR3 sequence is CASSGLRSGEKLFF. The CDR3, as DNA: TGCGCCAGCAGCGGGTTACGATCGGGTGAAAAACTGTTTTTT.

This clonotype was seen once. The V gene is TRBV7-3, the J gene TRBJ2-1; TRBD2 aligns across 8 bases. The CDR3 has 22 residues. Germline assignment: CDR1 SGHTA and CDR2 FQGTGA. The V segment lost 3 bases and the J segment 0 bases; nucleotides outside the gene matches: 22. The CDR3 spells CASSLLKRDRTSRVSSYNEQFF. CDR3 sequence (DNA): TGTGCCAGCAGCTTGCTCAAACGGGACCGGACTAGCAGAGTTTCCTCCTACAATGAGCAGTTCTTC. Full variable domain (outside the CDR3, taken from reference TRBV7-3 and TRBJ2-1): GAGVSQTPSNKVTEKGKYVELRCDPISGHTALYWYRQSLGQGPEFLIYFQGTGAADDSGLPNDRFFAVRPEGSVSTLKIQRTERGDSAVYLCASSLLKRDRTSRVSSYNEQFFGPGTRLTVL.

This clonotype was picked up a small number of times. V is TRBV7-9 and J is TRBJ2-1; D call uncertain. CDR1 and CDR2 (germline): SEHNR, FQNEAQ (reference sequence). The CDR3 has 14 amino acids. Trimming cost V 6 bases and J 5 bases, with 14 bases left between them. CDR3 nucleotide sequence: TGTGCCAGCAGTACAAGAGGCCTCGACAATGAGCAGTTCTTC. Translated: CASSTRGLDNEQFF.

The chain links TRBV12-3 or TRBV12-4 to TRBJ2-3, with a weak D call TRBD2 (5 bases). CDR3 length equals 14 residues. Trimming cost V 4 bases and J 4 bases, with 12 bases left between them. CDR3 coding DNA: TGTGCCAGCAGTTGGGCGGTCGGGGCAGATACGCAGTATTTT. This sequence encodes CASSWAVGADTQYF.